Below, 25 T cell receptor beta chains from the same sample are listed, as sequenced in a study of blood T cell repertoires in COVID-19. The repertoire was sequenced with immunoSEQ multiplex PCR; TCRdb's copy has only in-frame clones and lacks some. The sample has hundreds of thousands of clones, 80% to 90% seen once. The sequenced material came from peripheral blood. These TCRs come from a woman aged 55-75 years with COVID-19, enrolled during active disease.

The chain is built from TRBV4-1 and TRBJ2-1; unclear D gene. Trimming left V 0 bases short and J 3 bases short, with 9 bases between. This CDR3 comprises 15 residues. CDR1 is MGHRA and CDR2 is YSYEKL in the germline V gene. CDR3 sequence: CASSQDRGGYNEQFF. The CDR3 coding sequence is TGCGCCAGCAGCCAAGATCGTGGCGGCTACAATGAGCAGTTCTTC.

The chain is built from TRBV3-1 (or the pseudogene TRBV3-2) and TRBJ2-7, with 7 bases fitting TRBD1. Germline CDR1 is LGHDT and CDR2 is YNNKEL (reference sequence). Losses at the gene ends were 3 bases for V and 0 bases for J; bases not matched to a gene: 5. The CDR3 is 15 amino acids. Written as DNA, the CDR3 is TGTGCCAGCAGCCAGGGACAGACCCGCTCCTACGAGCAGTACTTC. It specifies CASSQGQTRSYEQYF.

V and J are TRBV5-6 and TRBJ2-1, with D possibly being TRBD2 (5 bases). The CDR3 loop spans 13 amino acids. The V gene's germline CDR1 is SGHDT and CDR2 YYEEEE. V lost 6 bases and J 3 bases, leaving 10 bases between the germline ends. The CDR3 coding sequence is TGTGCCAGCACCTCGGGAAGCTACAATGAGCAGTTCTTC. Its protein is CASTSGSYNEQFF.

This clone was observed a handful of times. The chain has TRBV7-2 and TRBJ1-1; 9 bases line up with TRBD1. From germline, CDR1 is SGHTA and CDR2 FQGNSA. This CDR3 is built from 17 residues. The J segment lost 6 bases and the V segment lost 3 bases, leaving 14 bases of the junction unmatched. CDR3 coding DNA: TGTGCCAGCAGCTTCGATCCCTCCGGACAGGGGACATCTGAAGCTTTCTTT. It yields the protein CASSFDPSGQGTSEAFF. Together with reference TRBV7-2 and TRBJ1-1, the CDR3 gives the full variable domain: GAGVSQSPSNKVTEKGKDVELRCDPISGHTALYWYRQSLGQGLEFLIYFQGNSAPDKSGLPSDRFSAERTGGSVSTLTIQRTQQEDSAVYLCASSFDPSGQGTSEAFFGQGTRLTVV.

Note on this clone: This specimen includes other DNA sequences encoding the same CDR3. This chain links TRBV18 with TRBJ1-1; 9 nucleotides agree with TRBD1. Germline CDR1 and CDR2: KGHSH and LQKENI. After removal of 6 bases from V and 5 bases from J, the junction contained 7 bases not matched to a gene. This CDR3 has 14 amino acids. The CDR3 reads CASSPDRGLTEAFF. The DNA of the CDR3 is TGTGCCAGCTCCCCGGACAGGGGATTGACTGAAGCTTTCTTT.

V usage is TRBV7-8 and J usage is TRBJ1-6; D call uncertain. Germline CDR1 is SGHVS and CDR2 is FQNEAQ. The CDR3 covers 12 residues. Trimming pared 8 bases from V and 7 bases from J, leaving 9 bases between. CDR3 protein: CASGAGNSPLHF. CDR3 nucleotide sequence: TGTGCCAGCGGTGCGGGGAATTCACCCCTCCACTTT.

Concerning this clone: Compared with germline, one end of the junction differs, possibly owing to a read error. The chain uses TRBV2 and TRBJ1-2, with a possible D match to TRBD1 (6 bases). This CDR3 has 12 residues. CDR1 SNHLY and CDR2 FYNNEI come from the germline V gene. The CDR3 sequence is CANSDYRAASTF. The CDR3 DNA reads TGTGCCAACAGTGATTACAGGGCAGCGAGCACCTTC.

This clone was found a few times. This rearrangement joins TRBV19 to TRBJ1-2; TRBD1 agrees at 7 bases. CDR3 size: 13 residues. J gave up 8 bases and V 4 bases, and 7 bases lay outside the gene matches. Germline CDR1 is LNHDA and CDR2 is SQIVND (reference sequence). The CDR3 sequence: CASSTGTDGGYTF. The CDR3 DNA reads TGTGCCAGTAGTACGGGGACAGATGGAGGCTACACCTTC.

The CDR3 loop reads CASSLLGSTDTQYF. Here the CDR3 DNA reads TGTGCCAGCTCACTACTAGGCAGCACAGATACGCAGTATTTT. This chain connects TRBV18 to TRBJ2-3, with D tentatively TRBD2 (5 bases). The germline V gene encodes CDR1 KGHSH and CDR2 LQKENI. V was pared by 4 bases and J by 0 bases, with 8 bases between. The CDR3 extends over 14 amino acids. Full variable domain (missing parts from reference TRBV18 and TRBJ2-3): NAGVMQNPRHLVRRRGQEARLRCSPMKGHSHVYWYRQLPEEGLKFMVYLQKENIIDESGMPKERFSAEFPKEGPSILRIQQVVRGDSAAYFCASSLLGSTDTQYFGPGTRLTVL.

This rearrangement joins TRBV12-3 or TRBV12-4 to TRBJ1-6; D is unresolved. The CDR3 length is 13 residues. Trimming stripped 3 bases from V and 10 bases from J, with 10 bases between. The CDR3 bases are TGTGCCAGCAGTTTTAAGGTGGAGTCACCCCTCCACTTT. Encoded protein: CASSFKVESPLHF.

The chain couples TRBV27 to TRBJ2-7, with TRBD2 identical over 7 bases. Germline lookup yields CDR1 MNHEY and CDR2 SMNVEV (reference sequence). CDR3 size: 14 residues. V shed 2 bases and J 3 bases; nucleotides not matched to a gene: 4. CDR3: CASSLGRDYYEQYF. DNA of the CDR3: TGTGCCAGCAGTTTAGGCAGGGACTACTACGAGCAGTACTTC.

The table lists this clone with a count of one. This chain uses TRBV5-8 with TRBJ1-2; 8 positions agree with TRBD1. Germline V gene lookup returns CDR1 SGHTS and CDR2 YDEGEE. The V segment lost 5 bases and the J segment 13 bases; nucleotides outside the gene matches: 13. The CDR3 loop spans 13 amino acids. CDR3 sequence reads: CASSSAGQGRSTF. The DNA of the CDR3 is TGTGCCAGCAGTTCAGCCGGACAGGGACGAAGCACCTTC.

The V call is TRBV3-1 (or the pseudogene TRBV3-2), the J call TRBJ2-3, with D possibly TRBD2 on 7 matching bases. Germline V gene sequence: CDR1 LGHDT, CDR2 YNNKEL (reference sequence). The V end lost 4 bases, the J end lost 4 bases, and 9 bases lay between the germline ends. The CDR3 totals 13 residues. The CDR3 DNA reads TGTGCCAGCAGCCGAGGGGGGGCAGATACGCAGTATTTT. Protein sequence: CASSRGGADTQYF.

The genes are TRBV7-9 and TRBJ2-5; TRBD2 agrees at 7 bases. CDR3 size: 15 residues. V lost 5 bases and J lost 3; bases outside the gene matches: 9. The germline V gene has CDR1 SEHNR and CDR2 FQNEAQ (reference sequence). CDR3 residues: CASSPPLAGEETQYF. CDR3 nucleotides: TGTGCCAGCAGCCCTCCTCTGGCGGGGGAAGAGACCCAGTACTTC.

This rearrangement joins TRBV9 to TRBJ2-1; 7 positions agree with TRBD1. With 4 bases clipped from V and 0 bases from J, the junction kept 7 bases outside the gene matches. This CDR3 spans 16 amino acids. CDR1 and CDR2 (germline): SGDLS, YYNGEE. The CDR3 is CASSPRQGNSYNEQFF. The CDR3 nucleotides read TGTGCCAGCAGCCCCCGACAGGGAAACTCCTACAATGAGCAGTTCTTC.

The rearrangement links TRBV5-6 to TRBJ2-3; a possible D gene is TRBD2 (5 bases). Germline V gene data show CDR1 as SGHDT and CDR2 as YYEEEE. Trimming removed 3 bases at V and 6 bases at J, with 14 bases between. The CDR3 totals 14 residues. CDR3 sequence (DNA): TGTGCCAGCAGCTCAAACGGGGTGGGCGATACGCAGTATTTT. Its protein product is CASSSNGVGDTQYF.

Here the CDR3 reads CASSEWGPEYGYTF. The CDR3, as DNA: TGTGCCAGCAGTGAATGGGGCCCTGAATATGGCTACACCTTC. The V call is TRBV6-1, the J call TRBJ1-2, with a tentative D call TRBD1 (5 bases). CDR1 MNHNS and CDR2 SASEGT come from the germline V gene. The V end was cut by 2 bases, the J end by 5 bases, with 12 bases between. The CDR3 is 14 amino acids.

The chain joins TRBV18 to TRBJ1-4, with D possibly TRBD1 on 5 matching bases. V was clipped by 5 bases and J by 2 bases, with 9 bases between them. Germline CDR1 reads KGHSH; CDR2 reads LQKENI. This CDR3 contains 14 residues. This CDR3 reads CASSTGGTNEKLFF. Here the CDR3 DNA reads TGTGCCAGCTCAACGGGGGGGACTAATGAAAAACTGTTTTTT.

This chain connects TRBV7-8 to TRBJ2-5; the match to TRBD1 covers 10 bases. This CDR3 has 15 residues. Germline V CDR1 and CDR2: SGHVS, FQNEAQ. The V segment lost 5 bases and the J segment 5 bases; nucleotides outside the gene matches: 8. The CDR3 coding sequence is TGTGCCAGCAGCCCATCGACAGGGGGCGGCGAGACCCAGTACTTC. Its protein is CASSPSTGGGETQYF. The full variable domain, in which reference TRBV7-8 and TRBJ2-5 provide the parts outside the CDR3, is GAGVSQSPRYKVAKRGQDVALRCDPISGHVSLFWYQQALGQGPEFLTYFQNEAQLDKSGLPSDRFFAERPEGSVSTLKIQRTQQEDSAVYLCASSPSTGGGETQYFGPGTRLLVL.

The count of this clone is one. V gene TRBV18 combines with J gene TRBJ2-3, with TRBD1 matching 7 bases. J was trimmed by 2 bases and V by 3 bases; bases with no gene match: 2. Germline CDR1 is KGHSH and CDR2 is LQKENI. The CDR3 loop spans 14 amino acids. As DNA, the CDR3 is TGTGCCAGCTCACCGGGACAGAACACAGATACGCAGTATTTT. It specifies CASSPGQNTDTQYF.

There are many counts of this clone. The chain is built from TRBV7-9 and TRBJ1-2; no firm D call. Trimming shortened V by 2 bases and J by 3 bases, and 4 bases separated the two germline ends. The CDR3 totals 12 residues. Per germline, CDR1 SEHNR and CDR2 FQNEAQ (reference sequence). The CDR3 coding sequence is TGTGCCAGCAGCTTATCAGACTATGGCTACACCTTC. It specifies CASSLSDYGYTF. Full variable domain (missing parts from reference TRBV7-9 and TRBJ1-2): DTGVSQNPRHKITKRGQNVTFRCDPISEHNRLYWYRQTLGQGPEFLTYFQNEAQLEKSRLLSDRFSAERPKGSFSTLEIQRTEQGDSAMYLCASSLSDYGYTFGSGTRLTVV.

The chain joins TRBV19 to TRBJ1-1; perhaps TRBD1 as D (6 bases). The V end lost 3 bases, the J end lost 5 bases, and 16 bases lay between the germline ends. Germline-derived CDR1 and CDR2 are LNHDA and SQIVND (reference sequence). The CDR3 has 15 residues. CDR3 in amino acids: CASSISAGARTEAFF. The CDR3 nucleotides are TGTGCCAGTAGTATTAGCGCAGGGGCTAGGACTGAAGCTTTCTTT.

The chain carries TRBV5-1 and TRBJ1-1; D ambiguous. Germline lookup yields CDR1 SGHRS and CDR2 YFSETQ. This CDR3 comprises 14 residues. With 0 bases removed from V and 5 bases from J, the gap between germline ends came to 11 bases. The CDR3 reads CASSLGRRETEAFF. CDR3 sequence (DNA): TGCGCCAGCAGCTTGGGAAGGAGGGAGACTGAAGCTTTCTTT.

This rearrangement joins TRBV13 to TRBJ1-2, with D possibly TRBD1 on 5 matching bases. CDR1 PRHDT and CDR2 FYEKMQ come from the germline V gene (reference sequence). V was trimmed by 4 bases and J by 4 bases, leaving 13 bases between them. The CDR3 length is 14 residues. The CDR3 loop reads CASSSFGGGYGYTF. CDR3 DNA: TGTGCCAGCAGCTCGTTCGGGGGAGGCTATGGCTACACCTTC.

Turning to this clone: The junction and the germline gene differ at one end; a read error may be behind it. V is TRBV11-2 and J is TRBJ1-1; 9 bases match TRBD1. Germline CDR1 is SGHAT and CDR2 is FQNNGV. The CDR3 consists of 14 residues. As DNA, the CDR3 is TGTGCCAGCACCCCAACCCCGACCGGGACAGGGCCCATCTTT. Residues: CASTPTPTGTGPIF.